The 30 T cell receptor beta chains given below trace back to one sample, sequenced in a study of blood T cell repertoires in COVID-19. TCRdb keeps only in-frame clones here, not all; method: immunoSEQ multiplex PCR. The data show under 200,000 clones, around 87% seen once. The specimen sequenced was peripheral blood. The receptors were gathered from a middle-aged man with active or convalescent COVID-19.

The V gene is TRBV15, the J gene TRBJ2-3; tentatively, D is TRBD1 (6 bases). The V gene's germline CDR1 is LNHNV and CDR2 YYDKDF (reference sequence). The CDR3 contains 15 residues. The V and J ends lost 5 bases and 0 bases respectively, with 12 bases between them. The CDR3: CATSRTRGSTDTQYF. In DNA, the CDR3 is TGTGCCACCAGCCGAACCAGGGGTAGCACAGATACGCAGTATTTT.

Worth noting for this clone: The same CDR3 is also encoded by other DNA sequences in this sample. The rearrangement uses TRBV19 and TRBJ1-1; 8 bases are a match to TRBD1. The CDR3 totals 13 residues. V was clipped by 6 bases and J by 5 bases; unmatched bases: 5. Germline V lookup: CDR1 LNHDA, CDR2 SQIVND (reference sequence). CDR3 in amino acids: CASSPGQGTEAFF. The CDR3 bases are TGTGCCAGTAGCCCCGGACAGGGAACTGAAGCTTTCTTT.

The genes are TRBV19 and TRBJ1-2; 10 bases line up with TRBD1. Losses at the gene ends were 3 bases for V and 6 bases for J; bases not matched to a gene: 7. There are 15 residues in the CDR3. Germline values: CDR1 LNHDA, CDR2 SQIVND (reference sequence). Here the CDR3 DNA reads TGTGCCAGTAGTATGAGTTTCGGGACAGGGGATGGCTACACCTTC. Translating it yields CASSMSFGTGDGYTF.

This clone was seen a handful of times. This chain links TRBV15 with TRBJ2-7; D remains unclear. Germline lookup yields CDR1 LNHNV and CDR2 YYDKDF (reference sequence). CDR3 length: 15 residues. Between the trimmed V and J ends, which lost 0 bases and 3 bases, there was a span of 12 bases. The CDR3 DNA sequence: TGTGCCACCAGCAGAGATCGCCTAACAGACTACGAGCAGTACTTC. Translating it yields CATSRDRLTDYEQYF.

The gene calls are TRBV5-4 and TRBJ1-4; 9 nucleotides agree with TRBD1. The CDR3 loop spans 14 amino acids. V was pared by 4 bases and J by 4 bases, with 2 bases of the junction left unmatched. Germline V gene data show CDR1 as SGHNT and CDR2 as YYREEE (reference sequence). The CDR3 DNA reads TGTGCCAGCAGCGAGACAGGGGGTAATGAAAAACTGTTTTTT. Protein product: CASSETGGNEKLFF.

V usage is TRBV30 and J usage is TRBJ2-2, with TRBD2 identical over 12 bases. Germline loops: CDR1 GTSNPN, CDR2 SVGIG (reference sequence). The CDR3 contains 15 residues. Trimming cost V 2 bases and J 5 bases; bases outside gene matches: 3. CDR3 DNA: TGTGCCTGGAGTCCTGGGACTAGCGGGACCGGGGAGCTGTTTTTT. This codes for CAWSPGTSGTGELFF. The full variable domain, in which reference TRBV30 and TRBJ2-2 provide the parts outside the CDR3, is SQTIHQWPATLVQPVGSPLSLECTVEGTSNPNLYWYRQAAGRGLQLLFYSVGIGQISSEVPQNLSASRPQDRQFILSSKKLLLSDSGFYLCAWSPGTSGTGELFFGEGSRLTVL.

The chain employs TRBV6-1 and TRBJ1-5; no reliable D call. This CDR3 is built from 15 residues. The V end lost 6 bases, the J end lost 1 base, and 13 bases lay between the germline ends. From germline, CDR1 is MNHNS and CDR2 SASEGT. The CDR3 DNA reads as TGTGCCAGCAGATTGCGCTTGGAGAGCAATCAGCCCCAGCATTTT. Translation: CASRLRLESNQPQHF.

V gene TRBV20-1 combines with J gene TRBJ1-1, with a possible D match to TRBD1 (5 bases). Germline V gene data show CDR1 as DFQATT and CDR2 as SNEGSKA (reference sequence). Trimming took 4 bases from V and 7 from J, leaving 10 bases between them. The CDR3 is made up of 11 amino acids. CDR3 DNA sequence: TGCAGTGCTATTCGGGACTTTGAAGCTTTCTTT. Protein: CSAIRDFEAFF.

This clone was observed many times. The chain recombines TRBV6-5 with TRBJ2-7; possibly TRBD1 for D (5 bases). CDR3 length: 15 amino acids. CDR1 is MNHEY and CDR2 is SVGAGI in the germline V gene. V gave up 5 bases and J gave up 2 bases, with 16 bases separating them. Written as DNA, the CDR3 is TGTGCCAGCAGTCAAAGGGGTGGCAGGGCCTACGAGCAGTACTTC. The encoded protein is CASSQRGGRAYEQYF.

J is TRBJ1-1 and V is TRBV7-9; possible D gene TRBD1, 5 bases. Trimming left V 2 bases short and J 5 bases short, with 12 bases between. The CDR3 is 14 amino acids. CDR1 SEHNR and CDR2 FQNEAQ come from the germline V gene (reference sequence). CDR3 nucleotide sequence: TGTGCCAGCAGCTTACTGTCCGGGGGGACTGAAGCTTTCTTT. Protein product: CASSLLSGGTEAFF.

This clone was seen once. V gene TRBV6-5 combines with J gene TRBJ2-7; 7 bases fit TRBD2. V trimming: 6 bases; J trimming: 3 bases; junction bases outside the gene matches: 2. In germline, CDR1 is MNHEY, CDR2 SVGAGI. This CDR3 is 12 amino acids long. For the CDR3, the DNA is TGTGCCAGCAGAGGCGGGGGCTACGAGCAGTACTTC. It codes for CASRGGGYEQYF.

V usage is TRBV5-1 and J usage is TRBJ2-5, with 8 nucleotides matching TRBD2. The CDR3 runs to 15 residues. The ends lost 4 bases at V and 5 bases at J; junction bases unmatched: 10. Germline V gene data show CDR1 as SGHRS and CDR2 as YFSETQ. The CDR3 loop is CASSTDGTSGETQYF. Here the CDR3 DNA reads TGCGCCAGCAGCACGGACGGTACTAGCGGTGAGACCCAGTACTTC.

The chain is built from TRBV6-9 and TRBJ2-5, with 9 bases that match TRBD1. After removal of 7 bases from V and 4 bases from J, the junction contained 25 bases not matched to a gene. Looked up from germline, CDR1 is MNHGY and CDR2 is SVAAGI. The CDR3 extends over 20 amino acids. For the CDR3, the DNA is TGTGCCAGCAACCCCGCCCCGGGACAGGGTTGTTGTTTTTTGTTAGAGACCCAGTACTTC. Translating gives CASNPAPGQGCCFLLETQYF.

The CDR3 DNA follows: TGCGCCAGCAGCGGCAGGGGGTTCTTGGATACGCAGTATTTT. It specifies CASSGRGFLDTQYF. V usage is TRBV10-1 and J usage is TRBJ2-3; 7 bases agree with TRBD1. J was trimmed by 6 bases and V by 6 bases; bases with no gene match: 9. This CDR3 contains 14 residues. CDR1 is WNHNN, CDR2 SYGVQD, per germline (reference sequence).

This chain's CDR3 is CASSAAGGPGELFF. As DNA, the CDR3 is TGCGCCAGCAGTGCGGCGGGGGGGCCCGGGGAGCTGTTTTTT. The chain is built from TRBV10-1 and TRBJ2-2; TRBD2 matches at 9 bases. Germline trimming cut 4 bases from V and 6 bases from J; bases unmatched to any gene: 3. Germline CDR1 reads WNHNN; CDR2 reads SYGVQD (reference sequence). The CDR3 runs to 14 residues.

This clone was observed a handful of times. The chain employs TRBV11-2 and TRBJ2-1, with a weak D call TRBD2 (6 bases). V was shortened by 5 bases and J by 13 bases, with 18 bases between the two germline ends. Germline CDR1 reads SGHAT; CDR2 reads FQNNGV. The length of the CDR3 is 13 residues. CDR3 DNA sequence: TGTGCCAGCAGCCCGGGGGACCTCGAGTCCCAGTTCTTC. Translating gives CASSPGDLESQFF.

The chain employs TRBV7-8 and TRBJ1-6; weak D call: TRBD1 (6 bases). The CDR3 has 15 residues. CDR1 and CDR2 (germline): SGHVS, FQNEAQ. Trimming removed 3 bases from V and 10 bases from J, with 16 bases in between. In DNA form, the CDR3 reads TGTGCCAGCAGCTTTCTACAGGGAAGGGGGTCACCCCTCCACTTT. It codes for CASSFLQGRGSPLHF.

V is TRBV10-2 and J is TRBJ1-2, with TRBD1 as a possible D gene (6 bases). Germline CDR1 and CDR2: WSHSY and SAAADI. The V end was cut by 6 bases, the J end by 3 bases, with 14 bases between. This CDR3 region has 14 residues. CDR3 sequence reads: CASSALAGDYGYTF. The CDR3 DNA reads TGCGCCAGCAGCGCATTGGCAGGGGACTATGGCTACACCTTC.

The V gene is TRBV7-3, the J gene TRBJ2-3; tentatively, D is TRBD2 (5 bases). Trimming took off 2 bases at V and 2 bases at J, with 14 bases between the two ends. Germline loops: CDR1 SGHTA, CDR2 FQGTGA. The CDR3 is 16 amino acids. This CDR3 is CASSLGGGRVTDTQYF. Here the CDR3 DNA reads TGTGCCAGCAGCTTAGGAGGCGGAAGAGTCACAGATACGCAGTATTTT.

This chain links TRBV7-2 with TRBJ2-5; 7 bases match TRBD2. CDR1 SGHTA and CDR2 FQGNSA come from the germline V gene. J gave up 4 bases and V 0 bases, and 8 bases lay outside the gene matches. The CDR3 consists of 16 residues. CDR3 residues: CASSLAVPGGSETQYF. The CDR3 region has the DNA TGTGCCAGCAGCTTAGCAGTCCCGGGGGGATCAGAGACCCAGTACTTC.

The rearrangement links TRBV29-1 to TRBJ1-1, with 7 nucleotides matching TRBD1. J was trimmed by 1 base and V by 5 bases; bases with no gene match: 7. The CDR3 totals 14 residues. CDR1 and CDR2 from the germline V gene are SQVTM and ANQGSEA. CDR3 DNA sequence: TGCAGCGTTTCAAAGGACAGGAAGAACACTGAAGCTTTCTTT. It specifies CSVSKDRKNTEAFF.

J is TRBJ1-2 and V is TRBV4-2, with D unresolved. The CDR3 has 14 residues. Germline loops: CDR1 LGHNA, CDR2 YNFKEQ. Trimming left V 4 bases short and J 0 bases short, with 9 bases between. The CDR3 nucleotides read TGTGCCAGCAGCCGCGAGGAATCTAACTATGGCTACACCTTC. It translates to CASSREESNYGYTF.

The chain employs TRBV10-3 and TRBJ2-1; 7 nucleotides align to TRBD2. The CDR3 is 13 residues long. Germline CDR1 and CDR2: ENHRY and SYGVKD. With 10 bases clipped from V and 5 bases from J, the junction kept 8 bases outside the gene matches. In nucleotides, the CDR3 is TGTGCCACAACCGGGACTACTGACAATGAGCAGTTCTTC. It is translated as CATTGTTDNEQFF.

This chain links TRBV3-1 (or the pseudogene TRBV3-2) with TRBJ1-1; 7 bases align to TRBD1. CDR1 LGHDT and CDR2 YNNKEL come from the germline V gene (reference sequence). The V and J ends lost 1 base and 4 bases, in that order; junction bases with no gene match: 6. The CDR3 consists of 15 residues. The CDR3 bases are TGTGCCAGCAGCCAAGGGTTCGCAGGGGGCACTGAAGCTTTCTTT. Amino acid sequence: CASSQGFAGGTEAFF.

The chain has TRBV7-9 and TRBJ2-3, with 10 positions matching TRBD2. After removal of 2 bases from V and 0 bases from J, the junction contained 8 bases not matched to a gene. This CDR3 has 18 residues. Germline lookup yields CDR1 SEHNR and CDR2 FQNEAQ (reference sequence). The CDR3 is CASSLLASGGHSTDTQYF. The CDR3 DNA reads TGTGCCAGCAGCTTATTGGCTAGCGGGGGCCATAGCACAGATACGCAGTATTTT.

The chain is built from TRBV7-9 and TRBJ2-6, with D unclear. The germline V gene encodes CDR1 SEHNR and CDR2 FQNEAQ (reference sequence). This CDR3 has 15 amino acids. V dropped 5 bases and J dropped 0 bases, with 8 bases sitting between them. The CDR3 spells CASSTPGSGANVLTF. The CDR3 DNA is TGTGCCAGCAGCACCCCGGGCTCTGGGGCCAACGTCCTGACTTTC.

The CDR3 reads CASSFERGASGEQFF. As DNA, the CDR3 is TGTGCCAGCAGCTTCGAGCGGGGGGCGTCGGGTGAGCAGTTCTTC. This chain connects TRBV7-3 to TRBJ2-1; TRBD2 matches at 9 bases. The CDR3 length is 15 residues. Trimming at V came to 3 bases and at J to 9 bases, leaving 9 bases not matched to a gene. Germline lookup yields CDR1 SGHTA and CDR2 FQGTGA. The full variable domain, rest sourced from reference TRBV7-3 and TRBJ2-1, is GAGVSQTPSNKVTEKGKYVELRCDPISGHTALYWYRQSLGQGPEFLIYFQGTGAADDSGLPNDRFFAVRPEGSVSTLKIQRTERGDSAVYLCASSFERGASGEQFFGPGTRLTVL.

The gene calls are TRBV6-5 and TRBJ1-2, with TRBD1 identical over 7 bases. Germline V gives CDR1 MNHEY, CDR2 SVGAGI. This CDR3 has 13 residues. J gave up 7 bases and V 6 bases, and 8 bases lay outside the gene matches. The CDR3, as DNA: TGTGCCAGCAGCACCGACAGGGTTGGTGGCTACACCTTC. Its translation: CASSTDRVGGYTF.

The chain uses TRBV3-1 (or the pseudogene TRBV3-2) and TRBJ2-5; TRBD2 agrees at 9 bases. Per the germline V gene, CDR1 is LGHDT and CDR2 is YNNKEL (reference sequence). There are 15 residues in the CDR3. Unmatched junction bases numbered 5, after V lost 4 bases and J lost 2 bases. The CDR3 DNA follows: TGTGCCAGCAGCCGGCGGGGGGGATCACAAGAGACCCAGTACTTC. Amino acids: CASSRRGGSQETQYF.

This chain uses TRBV4-2 with TRBJ2-5; 13 nucleotides line up with TRBD2. This CDR3 is 15 amino acids long. Germline V gene sequence: CDR1 LGHNA, CDR2 YNFKEQ. Losses at the gene ends were 3 bases for V and 5 bases for J; bases not matched to a gene: 3. The CDR3, as DNA: TGTGCCAGCAGCCATACTAGCGGGGGGGCTGAGACCCAGTACTTC. Amino acid sequence: CASSHTSGGAETQYF.